This T cell receptor beta chain was identified in a study of blood T cell repertoires in COVID-19. Profiling relied on immunoSEQ multiplex PCR, and the TCRdb table lists in-frame clones only, not all of them. The data show 65,000 to 95,000 clones, 70% to 75% seen once. CDR1 is MDHEN, CDR2 SYDVKM, per germline. The V gene end was trimmed by 6 bases and the J gene end by 6 bases; junction bases not matched to a gene: 6. The CDR3 has 15 residues. The rearrangement links TRBV28 to TRBJ2-3; 13 bases agree with TRBD2. Sequences were obtained from peripheral blood. This TCR came from a man aged 50 or older with active or convalescent COVID-19. The CDR3 region has the DNA TGTGCCAGCAGGGCGCCGGGACTAGCGGGGGATACGCAGTATTTT. Its protein product is CASRAPGLAGDTQYF.